This T cell receptor (beta chain) comes out of a study of cytomegalovirus exposure and HLA in healthy donors. Notes on the study in general: Specific recognition of CMV antigens was confirmed in vitro for a few chains (all CMV-associated). Highest at DRB1 and lowest at HLA-C, TCR association rates differed among HLA loci in a later analysis.

The germline gives CDR1 SGHNT, CDR2 YYREEE (reference sequence). This CDR3 region has 16 residues. V shed 3 bases and J 1 base; nucleotides not matched to a gene: 6. Primers: 60 Vbeta forward and 13 Jbeta reverse. Using immunoSEQ multiplex PCR, the repertoire was profiled, and TCRdb retains in-frame clones only, with some absent. Of about 83,000 clones listed, 70% to 85% are singletons. This clone was found a few times. Its matching antigen is unknown. The rearrangement joins TRBV5-4 to TRBJ2-2, with 7 positions matching TRBD1. The origin of this receptor is a man in his sixties in good health and CMV-seronegative. Sequencing was done on a sample of PBMCs. This CDR3 is CASSYQQGRNTGELFF. The CDR3 DNA reads TGTGCCAGCAGCTACCAACAGGGGAGGAACACCGGGGAGCTGTTTTTT.